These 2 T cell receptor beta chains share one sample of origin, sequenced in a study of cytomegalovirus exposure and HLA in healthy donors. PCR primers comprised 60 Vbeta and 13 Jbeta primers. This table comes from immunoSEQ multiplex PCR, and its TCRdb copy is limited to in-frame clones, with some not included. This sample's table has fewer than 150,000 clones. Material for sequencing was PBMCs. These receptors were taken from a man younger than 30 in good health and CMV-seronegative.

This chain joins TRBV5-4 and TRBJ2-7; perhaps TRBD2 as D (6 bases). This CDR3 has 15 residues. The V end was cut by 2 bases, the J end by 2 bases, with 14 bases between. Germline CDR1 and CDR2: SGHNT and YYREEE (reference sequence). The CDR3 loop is CASSLREAAAYEQYF. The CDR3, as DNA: TGTGCCAGCAGCTTAAGGGAGGCCGCAGCCTACGAGCAGTACTTC.

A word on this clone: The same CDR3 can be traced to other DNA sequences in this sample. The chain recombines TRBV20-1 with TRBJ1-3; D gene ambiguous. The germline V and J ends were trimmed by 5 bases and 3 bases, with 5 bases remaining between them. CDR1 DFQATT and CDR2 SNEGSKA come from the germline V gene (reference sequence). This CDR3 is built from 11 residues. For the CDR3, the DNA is TGCAGTGCTTCCGGTGGAAACACCATATATTTT. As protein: CSASGGNTIYF.